This T cell receptor (beta chain) was identified in a study of Ad26.COV2.S vaccination and SARS-CoV-2 variants. For this clone: Its antigen is unidentified.

Produced via immunoSEQ multiplex PCR; TCRdb's table is partial and in-frame only. The top ten hold approximately 6% of the sample, which has some 180,000 clones, roughly 85% seen once. V trimming: 0 bases; J trimming: 7 bases; junction bases outside the gene matches: 1. CDR3 size: 14 residues. CDR1 and CDR2 (germline): MNHEY, SVGAGI. Findings of the study overall: The study found similar non-spike TCR breadth in vaccine and placebo recipients.

The clonotype originates from a human donor who had recovered from COVID-19. The chain links TRBV6-5 to TRBJ2-1, with 9 positions matching TRBD2. This specimen consisted of peripheral blood, obtained after recovery from COVID-19. The CDR3 bases are TGTGCCAGCAGTTACTCGGCGGGAGGGAATGAGCAGTTCTTC. Its translation: CASSYSAGGNEQFF.